This TCR beta chain was obtained from a study of shared clonotypes between healthy human individuals (dated by TCRdb to about 2020). A note on the overall study: The cohort included a few men and a couple of women between 18 and 49 years of age. Blood TCR repertoires of about five healthy adults were deeply sequenced to estimate repertoire size and the extent of clonotype sharing between individuals. Libraries were prepared and TCR repertoires were sequenced by different laboratories using diverse techniques, in order to increase sequencing depth and limit assay-specific biases. Each donor's leukapheresis produced roughly between roughly 0.85 and 10 billion PBMCs.

Summary of the overall study and its limitations: Sampling was restricted to blood, and TCR repertoires in tissues likely differ from the TCR repertoires found in blood. Because the study included only a small number of donors, the genetic and exposure-history diversity represented was limited. Pairwise subsampling indicated that sequencing depth was expected to affect the degree of clonotype sharing among donors.

The donors were healthy, HIV-negative adults who had no recently reported acute infections or vaccinations. All donors were Caucasian adults living in Nashville, Tennessee, USA. For unsorted samples, some 90 million PBMCs were counted and genomic DNA was extracted with the QIAamp DNA Blood Mini kit. Blood was obtained by leukapheresis, after which PBMCs were separated by Ficoll-Histopaque density gradient centrifugation and cryopreserved in liquid nitrogen vapor phase. Notes on this clone: Its specific antigen is unknown. No much larger clonotype is one base removed from it; base qualities were not supplied. This same CDR3 is encoded by further DNA sequences in the sample.

Using the deep immunoSEQ assay, multiplex PCR amplified TCR CDR3 regions from genomic DNA. For each cell subset, the extracted genomic DNA was distributed evenly across all wells of several immunoSEQ 96-well plates, and each plate served as one replicate. For unsorted PBMC, roughly 270 ng genomic DNA, equal to about 29,000 T cell genomes, was loaded into each replicate PCR. Ten immunoSEQ deep assay plates were used to sequence the unsorted PBMC genomic DNA. Purified libraries were quantified with a Qubit 3.0 fluorometer, sized on a Bioanalyzer 2100, and re-quantified with the KAPA Library Quantification kit. Every immunoSEQ 96-well plate was sequenced on a dedicated single-read 150-cycle Illumina NextSeq 550 flow cell. Concerning the study's data processing: Because the immunoSEQ output held only junctional sequences and lacked quality scores, the filtering could not match the filtering applied to full-length reads. Sequences were annotated with PyIR, a Python wrapper for IgBLAST v1.9, using IMGT germline references to assign V/J genes and CDR3. Any read was removed if the V/J assignment was weak (E-value above 1e-6), the CDR3 was missing, or the read contained stop codons, out-of-frame junctions, or ambiguous translated residues. A V3J clonotype was defined by an identical inferred V gene, J gene, and CDR3 amino acid sequence. Percentage overlap between repertoires was computed as shared unique clonotypes divided by the size of the smaller repertoire. RTK rarefaction, the Chao1 estimator, and Recon v2.1 estimates of unobserved clonotypes were used to assess repertoire richness. TCRdb carries this immuneACCESS record with in-frame sequences only. Its versions omit some clonotypes, under half of them owing to an unresolved V gene in the studies checked, with the rest unexplained. V and J calls and clone size are those listed in that table; D and trimming were worked out from the DNA. The sample table shows 470,000 or so clones, and roughly 80% are seen once. The leading ten clones occupy more than 9.5% of the sample.

Between the V and J ends, shortened by 3 bases and 6 bases respectively, the junction contains 9 bases. Its CDR3 holds 12 amino acids, cysteine through phenylalanine. CDR3 DNA only is kept here, 36 bases in frame from base 1. Based on the germline V gene, the CDR1 and CDR2 sequences are KGHSH and LQKENI. The receptor was isolated from a woman aged 35 to 49 in good health. Some clones in this sample may be carry-over from other donors' samples. The sample was PBMCs. The sequence is built from TRBV18 and TRBJ2-7; the D gene assignment is ambiguous. Here is the DNA: TGTGCCAGCTCACCCGGCAGACTCGAGCAGTACTTC. It encodes CASSPGRLEQYF. This CDR3, with the reference TRBV18 and TRBJ2-7 proteins standing in past its ends, gives the full variable domain NAGVMQNPRHLVRRRGQEARLRCSPMKGHSHVYWYRQLPEEGLKFMVYLQKENIIDESGMPKERFSAEFPKEGPSILRIQQVVRGDSAAYFCASSPGRLEQYFGPGTRLTVT.